These T cell receptor beta chains were read from a single sample in a study of blood T cell repertoires in COVID-19. TCRdb keeps only in-frame clones here, not all; method: immunoSEQ multiplex PCR. The sample lists over 200,000 clones, roughly 90% seen once, with 0.7% to 0.85% in the top ten. The sequenced sample was peripheral blood. The receptor set was obtained from a woman in her thirties with acute or convalescent COVID-19. Both conserved end residues are part of each CDR3. D genes are given only for firm matches. Clone size is stated in some rows and not others, as once, few, many or a class when expanded.

CDR3 DNA	CDR3 protein	clone size	D gene	V gene	J gene
TGTGCCAGCAGTTTTTTGGGGGCCTATGGCTACACCTTC	CASSFLGAYGYTF	.	.	TRBV12-3/TRBV12-4	TRBJ1-2
TGCGCCAGCAGCCAAGTGGGGCGGGAGAGGGTCTTC	CASSQVGRERVF	.	TRBD2	TRBV4-3	TRBJ2-1
TGTGCCACCAGCAGAGACCTGAGGCAGGGGCGAACTGAAGGAGGTGAAGCTTTCTTT	CATSRDLRQGRTEGGEAFF	once	.	TRBV15	TRBJ1-1
TGTGCCAGCAGTTTTAACAGGGATGAAGCTTTCTTT	CASSFNRDEAFF	.	.	TRBV12-3/TRBV12-4	TRBJ1-1
TGTGCCAGCAGTGAACCTAGCGGGGCCTACAATGAGCAGTTCTTC	CASSEPSGAYNEQFF	.	TRBD2	TRBV2	TRBJ2-1
TGTGCTAGTGGTTTGGACAGGATTACTGGAAACACCATATATTTT	CASGLDRITGNTIYF	.	.	TRBV12-5	TRBJ1-3
TGTGCCAGCAGCCTCAGACAGGGAAACACTGAAGCTTTCTTT	CASSLRQGNTEAFF	.	TRBD1	TRBV7-2	TRBJ1-1
.	CASSSSTGTYEQYF	.	.	TRBV6-5	TRBJ2-7
TGTGCCAGCAGTTCGCTTGTTGGGGAACACCGGGGAGCTGTTTTT	CASSSLVGEHRGAVF	.	.	TRBV6-2/TRBV6-3	TRBJ2-2
TGTGCCAGCAGCCGACTAGCGGGAAGAGAGACCCAGTACTTC	CASSRLAGRETQYF	.	TRBD2	TRBV11-2	TRBJ2-5
TGCGCCAGCAGCCAATACCGGGGTCAGCCCCAGCATTTT	CASSQYRGQPQHF	few	.	TRBV4-3	TRBJ1-5
TGTGCCAGCAGCCAACTGACAGGTAGACAGACTGAAGCTTTCTTT	CASSQLTGRQTEAFF	.	.	TRBV14	TRBJ1-1
TGTGCCAGCAGTCCGGGGGGCCTGGGAGAGACCCAGTACTTC	CASSPGGLGETQYF	.	.	TRBV5-4	TRBJ2-5
TGTGCCAGTAGTATTCGGTCGAGGAGAGCGGGAGGTGTACAAGAGACCCAGTACTTC	CASSIRSRRAGGVQETQYF	.	TRBD2	TRBV19	TRBJ2-5
TGTGCCAGCAGCTACGTCCGCGGCGGGAGAGGTGAGACCCAGTACTTC	CASSYVRGGRGETQYF	.	TRBD2	TRBV7-2	TRBJ2-5
TGTGCCAGCAGTGATTGGGGCGGGGAAGACTATGGCTACACCTTC	CASSDWGGEDYGYTF	.	.	TRBV25-1	TRBJ1-2
TGCGCCAGCAGCTTTGGGGGCGGTAGGACTGAAGCTTTCTTT	CASSFGGGRTEAFF	.	.	TRBV5-1	TRBJ1-1
TGTGCCAGCAGCTTAGGCGCTTCGCACTACGAGCAGTACTTC	CASSLGASHYEQYF	.	.	TRBV7-8	TRBJ2-7
TGTGCCAGCAGCTTAGATGTAGACTCTGGAAACACCATATATTTT	CASSLDVDSGNTIYF	once	.	TRBV13	TRBJ1-3
TGTGCCAGCAGCCGGGGACAGGGGACGGGCGGCTACACCTTC	CASSRGQGTGGYTF	once	TRBD1	TRBV2	TRBJ1-2
TGTGCCAGCACCACAGGGAACTATGGCTACACCTTC	CASTTGNYGYTF	.	.	TRBV6-6	TRBJ1-2
TGTGCCAGAAGCATGACAGGGGAATCGAACACCGGGGAGCTGTTTTTT	CARSMTGESNTGELFF	.	TRBD1	TRBV5-3	TRBJ2-2
TGTGCCAGCAGCTTAGGGTGGCCGGCTAGCGGGATAAACAATGAGCAGTTCTTC	CASSLGWPASGINNEQFF	.	TRBD2	TRBV7-2	TRBJ2-1
TGTGCCGCCGGGGGAACTTCGCCCCGGGAGCAGTATTTT	CAAGGTSPREQYF	once	.	TRBV10-3	TRBJ2-3
TGTGCCACCAGCAGAGTTTCAAGCGCGAACACCGGGGAGCTGTTTTTT	CATSRVSSANTGELFF	.	.	TRBV15	TRBJ2-2
TGTGCCAGCTCGGACAGTGATCAGCCCCAGCATTTT	CASSDSDQPQHF	.	.	TRBV18	TRBJ1-5
TGCGCCAGCAGCCAAGTTTTAAATCAGCCCCAGCATTTT	CASSQVLNQPQHF	few	.	TRBV4-1	TRBJ1-5
TGCAGCGTTGAGCGGGGCACAGATACGCAGTATTTT	CSVERGTDTQYF	.	.	TRBV29-1	TRBJ2-3
TGTGCCAGCAGCTTCCAATCCTACGAGCAGTACTTC	CASSFQSYEQYF	few	.	TRBV7-2	TRBJ2-7
TGTGCCAGCTCACCACTCGACAGGGGGCTAACTGAAGCTTTCTTT	CASSPLDRGLTEAFF	.	TRBD1	TRBV18	TRBJ1-1
TGTGCCAGCAGCGTAGCCTCCGGTTATGGTGAAGCTTTCTTT	CASSVASGYGEAFF	.	.	TRBV9	TRBJ1-1
TGTGCCAGCAGTTCCGGACAGGGGAGAGAAGGCTACACCTTC	CASSSGQGREGYTF	.	TRBD1	TRBV6-5	TRBJ1-2